Below, 11 T cell receptor beta chains from the same sample are listed, as sequenced in a study of regulatory T cells in long-lasting Graves disease. Specified time point: newly diagnosed GD, antithyroid drugs for less than 3 months. Preparation of the TCR library used RNA extracted from PBMCs. Construction of the TCR beta libraries employed iRepertoire HTBI primers in conjunction with Arm-PCR of CDR3 regions. Using its own MiXCR run on the multiplex PCR reads, TCRdb lists one record per CDR3 protein. The sample consists of approximately 270,000 distinct CDR3 sequences, 15% to 20% of them appearing once. These data are also associated with another study on T cells in Graves' hyperthyroidism and ophthalmopathy.

Sample: peripheral blood mononuclear cells (PBMCs), taken at new diagnosis, from a patient treated with antithyroid drugs. The receptor set was obtained from a woman aged 25 to 45 with Graves disease.

This clonotype was found a few times. Given a much more abundant clone one base away, this may be a read error. The chain combines TRBV20-1 with TRBJ2-1; no reliable D call. The CDR3 runs to 13 residues. Germline CDR1 DFQATT, CDR2 SNEGSKA (reference sequence). The CDR3: CSARGSSYNERFF. In DNA form, the CDR3 reads TGCAGTGCTAGGGGAAGCTCCTACAATGAGCGGTTCTTC.

This clonotype was seen ten or more times. The chain is built from TRBV4-1 and TRBJ1-1; the match to TRBD1 covers 11 bases. J was trimmed by 6 bases and V by 2 bases; bases with no gene match: 2. The CDR3 contains 14 residues. Germline lookup yields CDR1 MGHRA and CDR2 YSYEKL. Written as DNA, the CDR3 is TGCGCCAGCAGCCAACGGACAGGGGGCCCTGAAGCTTTCTTT. Protein: CASSQRTGGPEAFF.

At least ten counts were recorded for this clonotype. The V and J genes are TRBV12-3 or TRBV12-4 and TRBJ1-5; D possibly corresponds to TRBD1 (6 bases). This CDR3 region has 14 residues. The ends were cut back, 6 bases at V and 7 bases at J, with 16 bases in the middle. CDR3 bases: TGTGCCAGCAGGGTAGGGACATCATCCCAGCCCCAGCATTTT. Encoded protein: CASRVGTSSQPQHF.

This chain joins TRBV12-3 or TRBV12-4 and TRBJ1-4, with D unresolved. Trimming stripped 4 bases from V and 8 bases from J, with 8 bases between. CDR3 size: 12 residues. The CDR3 DNA is TGTGCCAGCAGTTCCGGCTGGGAAAAACTGTTTTTT. This codes for CASSSGWEKLFF.

In this sample, this clonotype turned up many times. The gene calls are TRBV19 and TRBJ2-1; the D call may be TRBD1 or TRBD2 (6 bases each). The length of the CDR3 is 13 residues. Trimming removed 5 bases from V and 7 bases from J, with 12 bases in between. CDR1 and CDR2 (germline): LNHDA, SQIVND (reference sequence). CDR3 residues: CASSPRRGNEQFF. In DNA, the CDR3 is TGTGCCAGTAGTCCTCGGAGGGGGAATGAGCAGTTCTTC.

This clonotype was found many times. The V call is TRBV29-1, the J call TRBJ2-1, with 9 nucleotides matching TRBD2. The CDR3 runs 17 residues. V was clipped by 3 bases and J by 10 bases; unmatched bases: 19. Per germline, CDR1 SQVTM and CDR2 ANQGSEA. CDR3 in amino acids: CSVEGPPRGTSSREQFF. The DNA of the CDR3 is TGCAGCGTTGAGGGCCCCCCCCGTGGGACTAGCAGTAGAGAGCAGTTCTTC.

This clonotype came up many times. This rearrangement joins TRBV20-1 to TRBJ2-1, with D perhaps matching TRBD2 (6 bases). Trimming stripped 2 bases from V and 8 bases from J, with 16 bases between. Germline CDR1 is DFQATT and CDR2 is SNEGSKA (reference sequence). This CDR3 has 14 residues. In nucleotides, the CDR3 is TGCAGTGCTAGACCCTTCACTAGCAGCGATGAGCAGTTCTTC. Protein sequence: CSARPFTSSDEQFF.

This clonotype came up many times. The gene calls are TRBV28 and TRBJ1-6; D is uncertain. V was shortened by 7 bases and J by 6 bases, with 13 bases between the two germline ends. This CDR3 comprises 14 residues. Germline values: CDR1 MDHEN, CDR2 SYDVKM. The CDR3 reads CASNPRKFNSPLHF. The CDR3 nucleotides are TGTGCCAGCAATCCGAGGAAGTTTAATTCACCCCTCCACTTT. Using reference TRBV28 and TRBJ1-6 for the parts outside the CDR3, the full variable domain is DVKVTQSSRYLVKRTGEKVFLECVQDMDHENMFWYRQDPGLGLRLIYFSYDVKMKEKGDIPEGYSVSREKKERFSLILESASTNQTSMYLCASNPRKFNSPLHFGNGTRLTVT.

This clonotype was counted ten times or more. The chain has TRBV18 and TRBJ1-1, with D unresolved. Trimming removed 2 bases from V and 5 bases from J, with 15 bases in between. Germline V gene data show CDR1 as KGHSH and CDR2 as LQKENI. The CDR3 is 15 amino acids. CDR3 sequence reads: CASSPRREMGTEAFF. The CDR3 coding sequence is TGTGCCAGCTCACCAAGGCGGGAAATGGGGACTGAAGCTTTCTTT.

In this sample, this clonotype turned up a few times. The chain recombines TRBV20-1 with TRBJ1-1; D may be TRBD1 (6 bases). V lost 0 bases and J 1 base, leaving 21 bases between the germline ends. CDR3 length: 18 residues. Germline V gene sequence: CDR1 DFQATT, CDR2 SNEGSKA (reference sequence). CDR3 nucleotide sequence: TGCAGTGCTAGAGATCTACGGGGGTCTAACAGGGAGAACACTGAAGCTTTCTTT. Translated, it gives CSARDLRGSNRENTEAFF.

V usage is TRBV10-1 and J usage is TRBJ2-2; D remains unclear. This CDR3 has 13 amino acids. Per germline, CDR1 WNHNN and CDR2 SYGVQD (reference sequence). V lost 2 bases to trimming and J lost 4 bases, with 5 bases between them. In DNA, the CDR3 is TGCGCCAGCAGTGAGCTGGTCACCGGGGAGCTGTTTTTT. Amino acids: CASSELVTGELFF.